The clone carrying this T cell receptor beta chain was seen a single time. The sample is drawn from a study of blood T cell repertoires in COVID-19. For the study at large: Material from acute and convalescent COVID-19 was sourced from the United States, Italy and Spain. The analysed material was cDNA or gDNA that came from T cells, B-cell-depleted T cells, or PBMCs.

As processed by the authors: Reference gene primer amplification gave nucleated cell count estimates. Profiling relied on immunoSEQ multiplex PCR, and the TCRdb table lists in-frame clones only, not all of them. V and J calls and clone size follow that table, whereas D and trimming were derived from the DNA. This sample has some 140,000 clones; 80% to 90% occur once, and the top ten carry 2% to 2.5%. Germline lookup yields CDR1 LGHDT and CDR2 YNNKEL (reference sequence). This CDR3 contains 14 residues. The V gene lost 7 bases and the J gene lost 5 bases, with 17 bases spanning the gap. Sequencing input: peripheral blood. This TCR was recovered from a man between 45 and 60 years old with active COVID-19. This sequence joins TRBV3-1 (or the pseudogene TRBV3-2) and TRBJ1-2; possibly TRBD1 for D (6 bases). CDR3 coding DNA: TGTGCCAGCAACCCCTCCGCCAGGGGATATGGCTACACCTTC. Amino acids: CASNPSARGYGYTF.